This TCR beta chain was sequenced during a study of cytomegalovirus exposure and HLA in healthy donors. Study at large: The 110 million or so unique TCR beta sequences, from about 180 million T cells, were found by an earlier analysis. Study findings and constraints: Most TCRs appeared rarely, but some public TCRs recurred in many donors. In a later analysis, TCR beta V- and J-gene trimming was associated with a missense DCLRE1C variant.

Each donor's status was that of a healthy bone marrow donor. The study ran its PCR with 60 Vbeta and 13 Jbeta primers. The protocol was immunoSEQ multiplex PCR, while the TCRdb copy is restricted to in-frame clones and leaves out a portion. Of 60,000 to 90,000 clones in the sample, roughly 82% were seen once. Trimming removed 0 bases from V and 4 bases from J, with 11 bases in between. The CDR3 length is 15 residues. The germline V gene encodes CDR1 KGHSH and CDR2 LQKENI. Details on this clone: Its antigen is still unknown.

The genes are TRBV18 and TRBJ2-3; TRBD2 is a possible D gene (6 bases). This receptor was identified in a man aged 70-80 years in good health and CMV-seropositive. Sequenced sample: PBMCs. The CDR3 nucleotides are TGTGCCAGCTCACCACCCGGGACTCCACCAGATACGCAGTATTTT. Its translation is CASSPPGTPPDTQYF. Using reference TRBV18 and TRBJ2-3 for the parts outside the CDR3, the full variable domain is NAGVMQNPRHLVRRRGQEARLRCSPMKGHSHVYWYRQLPEEGLKFMVYLQKENIIDESGMPKERFSAEFPKEGPSILRIQQVVRGDSAAYFCASSPPGTPPDTQYFGPGTRLTVL.